These T cell receptor beta chains were read from a single sample in a study of blood T cell repertoires in COVID-19. Generated by immunoSEQ multiplex PCR, the TCRdb table keeps only in-frame clones and is missing some. The sample lists 410,000 or so clones, 86% occurring once. Specimen: peripheral blood. These TCRs come from a woman aged 25 to 45 with active or convalescent COVID-19. Each CDR3 is given with its conserved first and last residue. The order of the fields is V gene, D gene, clone size, J gene, CDR3 protein, CDR3 DNA. A D gene is named only where the DNA matches it firmly. Size values are once, few and many counts, or a class for expanded clones, and some rows have none.

v_call: TRBV5-1; d_call: TRBD1; clone_size: once; j_call: TRBJ2-2; cdr3_aa: CASSGRTGNTGELFF; cdr3_nt: TGCGCCAGCAGCGGAAGGACAGGGAACACCGGGGAGCTGTTTTTT
v_call: TRBV19; d_call: NA; clone_size: NA; j_call: TRBJ1-2; cdr3_aa: CASSIDLPGDYGYTF; cdr3_nt: TGTGCCAGTAGTATAGATCTACCGGGGGACTATGGCTACACCTTC
v_call: TRBV6-1; d_call: TRBD1; clone_size: NA; j_call: TRBJ2-7; cdr3_aa: CASSDLDRGIHEQYF; cdr3_nt: TGTGCCAGCAGTGATCTGGACAGGGGAATCCACGAGCAGTACTTC
v_call: TRBV21-1; d_call: NA; clone_size: NA; j_call: TRBJ1-1; cdr3_aa: CASSKPNIMGAEAFF; cdr3_nt: TGTGCCAGCAGCAAGCCCAATATTATGGGCGCTGAAGCTTTCTTT
v_call: TRBV19; d_call: NA; clone_size: NA; j_call: TRBJ2-3; cdr3_aa: CASSNRDSADTQYF; cdr3_nt: TGTGCCAGTAGTAACAGGGATTCGGCAGATACGCAGTATTTT
v_call: TRBV25-1; d_call: TRBD1; clone_size: NA; j_call: TRBJ1-1; cdr3_aa: CASSDPGGGTEAFF; cdr3_nt: TGTGCCAGCAGTGACCCAGGGGGAGGCACTGAAGCTTTCTTT
v_call: TRBV15; d_call: TRBD1; clone_size: once; j_call: TRBJ1-4; cdr3_aa: CATSRSPQGGNEKLFF; cdr3_nt: TGTGCCACCAGCAGATCACCACAGGGGGGGAATGAAAAACTGTTTTTT
v_call: TRBV15; d_call: NA; clone_size: NA; j_call: TRBJ1-5; cdr3_aa: CATSVVTAHNQPQHF; cdr3_nt: TGTGCCACCAGCGTAGTGACAGCCCATAATCAGCCCCAGCATTTT
v_call: TRBV20-1; d_call: NA; clone_size: NA; j_call: TRBJ1-5; cdr3_aa: CSASSSASNQPQHF; cdr3_nt: TGCAGTGCTAGTAGTTCTGCGAGCAATCAGCCCCAGCATTTT
v_call: TRBV6-6; d_call: NA; clone_size: once; j_call: TRBJ1-6; cdr3_aa: CASSPRITENSPLHF; cdr3_nt: TGTGCCAGCAGCCCCCGAATCACGGAGAATTCACCCCTCCACTTT
v_call: TRBV27; d_call: NA; clone_size: once; j_call: TRBJ2-5; cdr3_aa: CASSLNAGQETQYF; cdr3_nt: TGTGCCAGCAGTTTAAACGCGGGCCAAGAGACCCAGTACTTC
v_call: TRBV14; d_call: NA; clone_size: NA; j_call: TRBJ2-7; cdr3_aa: CASSEIAGVPYF; cdr3_nt: TGTGCCAGCAGTGAAATCGCCGGGGTACCGTACTTC
v_call: TRBV2; d_call: NA; clone_size: NA; j_call: TRBJ1-2; cdr3_aa: CASSPTGLLDGYTF; cdr3_nt: TGTGCCAGCAGTCCGACAGGACTGCTCGATGGCTACACCTTC
v_call: TRBV7-2; d_call: TRBD2; clone_size: few; j_call: TRBJ2-5; cdr3_aa: CASSLATSGQETQYF; cdr3_nt: TGTGCCAGCAGCTTAGCGACTAGCGGGCAAGAGACCCAGTACTTC
v_call: TRBV27; d_call: NA; clone_size: NA; j_call: TRBJ1-5; cdr3_aa: CASSLVGDSNQPQHF; cdr3_nt: TGTGCCAGCAGTTTGGTAGGGGATAGCAATCAGCCCCAGCATTTT
v_call: TRBV27; d_call: TRBD2; clone_size: NA; j_call: TRBJ2-7; cdr3_aa: CASSILAGGISYEQYF; cdr3_nt: TGTGCCAGCAGTATACTAGCGGGGGGAATCTCCTACGAGCAGTACTTC
v_call: TRBV11-2; d_call: NA; clone_size: NA; j_call: TRBJ2-6; cdr3_aa: CASSLSSSGANVLTF; cdr3_nt: TGTGCCAGCAGCTTGAGTAGCTCTGGGGCCAACGTCCTGACTTTC
v_call: TRBV2; d_call: NA; clone_size: NA; j_call: TRBJ1-4; cdr3_aa: CASRRESWATNEKLFF; cdr3_nt: TGTGCCAGCAGAAGGGAGAGTTGGGCAACTAATGAAAAACTGTTTTTT
v_call: TRBV18; d_call: NA; clone_size: NA; j_call: TRBJ1-6; cdr3_aa: CASAPVGAGAAPNSPLHF; cdr3_nt: TGTGCCAGCGCACCAGTTGGCGCGGGGGCCGCACCGAATTCACCCCTCCACTTT
v_call: TRBV29-1; d_call: NA; clone_size: NA; j_call: TRBJ2-1; cdr3_aa: CSVETANEQFF; cdr3_nt: TGCAGCGTTGAGACTGCGAATGAGCAGTTCTTC
v_call: TRBV9; d_call: NA; clone_size: NA; j_call: TRBJ2-3; cdr3_aa: CASSPSFDTQYF; cdr3_nt: TGTGCCAGCAGCCCCTCTTTTGATACGCAGTATTTT
v_call: TRBV5-4; d_call: NA; clone_size: NA; j_call: TRBJ2-7; cdr3_aa: CASSPGRGEQYF; cdr3_nt: TGTGCCAGCAGCCCAGGGAGGGGGGAGCAGTACTTC
v_call: TRBV7-9; d_call: NA; clone_size: NA; j_call: TRBJ2-5; cdr3_aa: CASSPPGLAWETQYF; cdr3_nt: TGTGCCAGCAGTCCCCCGGGCCTAGCCTGGGAGACCCAGTACTTC
v_call: TRBV27; d_call: TRBD2; clone_size: NA; j_call: TRBJ2-3; cdr3_aa: CASRTIAGAGTDTQYF; cdr3_nt: TGTGCCAGCAGAACCATAGCGGGAGCAGGCACAGATACGCAGTATTTT
v_call: TRBV7-8; d_call: TRBD1; clone_size: NA; j_call: TRBJ1-4; cdr3_aa: CASSPDRGLTNEKLFF; cdr3_nt: TGTGCCAGCAGCCCAGACAGGGGGTTAACTAATGAAAAACTGTTTTTT
v_call: TRBV2; d_call: NA; clone_size: NA; j_call: TRBJ1-2; cdr3_aa: CATDSYGYTF; cdr3_nt: TGTGCCACAGACAGTTATGGCTACACCTTC
v_call: TRBV2; d_call: TRBD1; clone_size: NA; j_call: TRBJ2-2; cdr3_aa: CASGGTGAFDTGELFF; cdr3_nt: TGTGCCAGCGGGGGGACAGGGGCGTTCGACACCGGGGAGCTGTTTTTT
v_call: TRBV7-2; d_call: NA; clone_size: NA; j_call: TRBJ2-7; cdr3_aa: CASSLNPGGEQYF; cdr3_nt: TGTGCCAGCAGCTTAAATCCCGGGGGCGAGCAGTACTTC
v_call: TRBV3-1/TRBV3-2; d_call: NA; clone_size: NA; j_call: TRBJ1-1; cdr3_aa: CASSGLMNTEAFF; cdr3_nt: TGTGCCAGCAGCGGGCTGATGAACACTGAAGCTTTCTTT
v_call: TRBV2; d_call: NA; clone_size: many; j_call: TRBJ1-1; cdr3_aa: CASSEVLRAFF; cdr3_nt: TGTGCCAGCAGTGAAGTCCTCAGGGCTTTCTTT